Below are 24 T cell receptor beta chains sequenced from a single sample in a study of naive and memory T cell subsets. Reverse transcription of blood and skin TCR RNA was primed at alpha and beta constant regions. Each CDR3 protein gets one entry after TCRdb re-called the 5' RACE reads with MiXCR. The sample carries 20,000 to 25,000 distinct CDR3 sequences, about 4.4% recorded once. Whole blood, roughly 2.5 ml, came from adult healthy volunteers. The receptors shown here come from a male donor in good health.

This clonotype appeared many times. The genes are TRBV5-1 and TRBJ2-3, with D perhaps matching TRBD1 (6 bases). V was shortened by 0 bases and J by 6 bases, with 11 bases between the two germline ends. In germline, CDR1 is SGHRS, CDR2 YFSETQ. The CDR3 runs 14 residues. In DNA form, the CDR3 reads TGCGCCAGCAGCTTGGCCTCAGGGGTGGATACGCAGTATTTT. This sequence encodes CASSLASGVDTQYF.

This clonotype occurred many times. The chain uses TRBV20-1 and TRBJ2-7; 7 nucleotides line up with TRBD1. The junction had 10 bases not matched to a gene; V was cut back by 5 bases and J by 6 bases. The CDR3 is 13 residues long. CDR1 is DFQATT, CDR2 SNEGSKA, per germline (reference sequence). The CDR3 DNA sequence: TGCAGTGCTCCCCAGGGGGAATTCGCCGAGCAGTACTTC. Residues: CSAPQGEFAEQYF.

This clonotype has at least ten counts. The chain uses TRBV20-1 and TRBJ1-2; D remains unclear. Per germline, CDR1 DFQATT and CDR2 SNEGSKA (reference sequence). The V and J ends lost 3 bases and 0 bases respectively, with 14 bases between them. The CDR3 loop spans 15 amino acids. The DNA of the CDR3 is TGCAGTGCTAGGGGATCGGGGAGCACTAACTATGGCTACACCTTC. Protein product: CSARGSGSTNYGYTF.

This clonotype occurred many times. The rearrangement uses TRBV6-5 and TRBJ1-6; possible D gene TRBD1, 6 bases. CDR3 length: 15 amino acids. With 4 bases removed from V and 7 bases from J, the gap between germline ends came to 14 bases. Germline CDR1 MNHEY, CDR2 SVGAGI. CDR3 in DNA: TGTGCCAGCAGTTTTGACCCAGGGGCAAATTCACCCCTCCACTTT. This encodes CASSFDPGANSPLHF.

This clonotype was seen at least ten times. The V gene is TRBV20-1, the J gene TRBJ1-2; 7 bases are shared with TRBD1. CDR1 DFQATT and CDR2 SNEGSKA come from the germline V gene (reference sequence). The CDR3 consists of 12 residues. After removal of 1 base from V and 8 bases from J, the junction contained 4 bases not matched to a gene. Here the CDR3 reads CSARGQGGGYTF. In DNA form, the CDR3 reads TGCAGTGCTAGAGGACAGGGCGGCGGCTACACCTTC.

This clonotype was observed many times. The V gene is TRBV28, the J gene TRBJ2-3, with 14 bases aligning to TRBD2. CDR1 is MDHEN, CDR2 SYDVKM, per germline. CDR3 length equals 22 residues. V lost 6 bases to trimming and J lost 0 bases; unmatched junction nucleotides: 20. CDR3 bases: TGTGCCAGCAGCCTATTACCTCCGGGACTAGCGGGAGAGGCCACTAGCACAGATACGCAGTATTTT. Translated: CASSLLPPGLAGEATSTDTQYF. Looking up the rest from reference TRBV28 and TRBJ2-3 gives the full variable domain: DVKVTQSSRYLVKRTGEKVFLECVQDMDHENMFWYRQDPGLGLRLIYFSYDVKMKEKGDIPEGYSVSREKKERFSLILESASTNQTSMYLCASSLLPPGLAGEATSTDTQYFGPGTRLTVL.

This clonotype has at least ten counts. The chain uses TRBV29-1 and TRBJ1-1, with 9 nucleotides matching TRBD1. V was pared by 5 bases and J by 5 bases, with 9 bases of the junction left unmatched. CDR3 length: 14 residues. Germline loops: CDR1 SQVTM, CDR2 ANQGSEA. The CDR3 nucleotides read TGCAGCGTTCCGAGTACCGGGACAGGGACTGAAGCTTTCTTT. Translation gives CSVPSTGTGTEAFF. The entire variable domain, with the rest obtained from reference TRBV29-1 and TRBJ1-1, is as follows: SAVISQKPSRDICQRGTSLTIQCQVDSQVTMMFWYRQQPGQSLTLIATANQGSEATYESGFVIDKFPISRPNLTFSTLTVSNMSPEDSSIYLCSVPSTGTGTEAFFGQGTRLTVV.

This clonotype was seen repeatedly, ten times or more. The chain recombines TRBV3-1 with TRBJ2-4; TRBD1 or TRBD2 may be the D gene (6 bases each). The CDR3 loop spans 16 amino acids. Germline V CDR1 and CDR2: LGHDT, YNNKEL (reference sequence). Between the trimmed V and J ends, which lost 1 base and 3 bases, there was a span of 13 bases. The CDR3 sequence: CASSQAGGGGKNIQYF. The CDR3 DNA reads as TGTGCCAGCAGCCAAGCAGGAGGGGGAGGCAAAAACATTCAGTACTTC.

This clonotype appeared many times. This chain uses TRBV29-1 with TRBJ2-1; 12 nucleotides align to TRBD2. The V gene's germline CDR1 is SQVTM and CDR2 ANQGSEA. The CDR3 is 14 amino acids. V was pared by 3 bases and J by 6 bases, with 3 bases of the junction left unmatched. DNA for the CDR3: TGCAGCGTTGACCGACTAGCGGGAGTCAATGAGCAGTTCTTC. Translated: CSVDRLAGVNEQFF.

This clonotype occurred many times. The genes are TRBV7-9 and TRBJ1-2; D not resolved. Per germline, CDR1 SEHNR and CDR2 FQNEAQ (reference sequence). V lost 7 bases and J 5 bases, leaving 20 bases between the germline ends. CDR3 length equals 15 residues. CDR3 DNA: TGTGCCAGCACCCTAATAACTTGGAGGGATTATGGCTACACCTTC. Protein: CASTLITWRDYGYTF.

This clonotype was seen repeatedly, ten times or more. CDR3 in amino acids: CASSPPAGAYGYTF. DNA for the CDR3: TGTGCCAGCTCACCACCGGCAGGAGCGTATGGCTACACCTTC. This chain joins TRBV18 and TRBJ1-2; the D is unclear. The V and J ends lost 0 bases and 5 bases respectively, with 10 bases between them. CDR1 KGHSH and CDR2 LQKENI come from the germline V gene. The CDR3 covers 14 residues.

This clonotype showed up many times. The rearrangement joins TRBV12-3 or TRBV12-4 to TRBJ1-1; tentative D call: TRBD1 (6 bases). V was shortened by 3 bases and J by 8 bases, with 13 bases between the two germline ends. The CDR3 runs 13 residues. The CDR3 nucleotides are TGTGCCAGCAGTTTTAACCGGCAGGGGGAAGCTTTCTTT. It translates to CASSFNRQGEAFF.

Ten or more counts support this clonotype. V and J are TRBV4-3 and TRBJ2-3; no clear D gene. The CDR3 extends over 15 amino acids. CDR1 and CDR2 from the germline V gene are LGHNA and YSLEER. The V end lost 8 bases, the J end lost 3 bases, and 18 bases lay between the germline ends. Written as DNA, the CDR3 is TGCGCCAGCTCACCGGGCCCTAGGATTACAGATACGCAGTATTTT. Its protein product is CASSPGPRITDTQYF.

This clonotype has at least ten counts. The gene calls are TRBV28 and TRBJ2-3, with TRBD2 matching 11 bases. V gave up 5 bases and J gave up 5 bases; unmatched junction bases: 9. This CDR3 comprises 16 residues. Germline loops: CDR1 MDHEN, CDR2 SYDVKM. The CDR3 reads CASSPSSGRSIDTQYF. DNA of the CDR3: TGTGCCAGCAGTCCTTCTAGCGGGAGGTCAATAGATACGCAGTATTTT.

This clonotype was recorded at least ten times. The rearrangement links TRBV7-8 to TRBJ2-1, with a tentative D call TRBD2 (5 bases). V shed 4 bases and J shed 6 bases, with 10 bases lying between them. The CDR3 extends over 13 amino acids. The germline CDR1 and CDR2 sequences are SGHVS and FQNEAQ. CDR3 in DNA: TGTGCCAGCAGCTCCGGGGTGGGCAATGAGCAGTTCTTC. Amino acid sequence: CASSSGVGNEQFF.

This clonotype showed up many times. The chain uses TRBV29-1 and TRBJ1-1; 9 positions agree with TRBD1. Trimming removed 4 bases from V and 5 bases from J; junction bases left unmatched: 8. The CDR3 has 14 amino acids. Germline V gene sequence: CDR1 SQVTM, CDR2 ANQGSEA. The CDR3 loop reads CSVGAGTGLTEAFF. CDR3 in DNA: TGCAGCGTTGGGGCCGGGACAGGGTTGACTGAAGCTTTCTTT. Combining the CDR3 with reference TRBV29-1 and TRBJ1-1 gives the whole variable domain SAVISQKPSRDICQRGTSLTIQCQVDSQVTMMFWYRQQPGQSLTLIATANQGSEATYESGFVIDKFPISRPNLTFSTLTVSNMSPEDSSIYLCSVGAGTGLTEAFFGQGTRLTVV.

This clonotype was recorded many times. The chain recombines TRBV20-1 with TRBJ2-7; D remains ambiguous. This CDR3 is 14 amino acids long. Trimming removed 6 bases from V and 3 bases from J, with 18 bases in between. Germline lookup yields CDR1 DFQATT and CDR2 SNEGSKA (reference sequence). CDR3 nucleotide sequence: TGCAGTGCCCTAACGGATACCGCGAGCTACGAGCAGTACTTC. Translation gives CSALTDTASYEQYF.

This clonotype occurred many times. The chain recombines TRBV30 with TRBJ2-1; 10 bases align to TRBD2. Germline assignment: CDR1 GTSNPN and CDR2 SVGIG (reference sequence). J lost 5 bases, V lost 4 bases, and 5 bases had no gene match. The CDR3 has 14 amino acids. CDR3 amino acids: CAWNSGRWDNEQFF. The CDR3 nucleotides are TGTGCCTGGAATAGCGGGAGGTGGGACAATGAGCAGTTCTTC.

This clonotype was counted many times. The V call is TRBV18, the J call TRBJ2-1; 8 bases are shared with TRBD2. CDR3 length: 15 amino acids. Germline CDR1 reads KGHSH; CDR2 reads LQKENI. J was trimmed by 1 base and V by 8 bases; bases with no gene match: 7. The CDR3 here is CASKPLAGSYNEQFF. For the CDR3, the DNA is TGTGCCAGCAAGCCCCTAGCGGGTTCCTACAATGAGCAGTTCTTC.

CDR3 DNA: TGTGCCAGCAGTTCTATCCAGGGCTACGAGCAGTACTTC. Translated: CASSSIQGYEQYF. The chain joins TRBV6-5 to TRBJ2-7; tentatively, D is TRBD1 (5 bases). Trimming cost V 4 bases and J 3 bases, with 10 bases left between them. Germline assignment: CDR1 MNHEY and CDR2 SVGAGI. The CDR3 sequence is 13 residues long.

This chain connects TRBV5-1 to TRBJ2-2; D is ambiguous. V lost 0 bases to trimming and J lost 6 bases, with 6 bases between them. The CDR3 consists of 13 residues. Germline V gives CDR1 SGHRS, CDR2 YFSETQ. This chain's CDR3 is CASSLESSGELFF. The CDR3 coding sequence is TGCGCCAGCAGCTTGGAGTCTTCCGGGGAGCTGTTTTTT.

This clonotype was recorded many times. CDR3 nucleotide sequence: TGTGCCAGCAGCTTACGACAGGGGTCCTACAATGAGCAGTTCTTC. Protein product: CASSLRQGSYNEQFF. This rearrangement joins TRBV11-2 to TRBJ2-1, with 8 positions matching TRBD1. In germline, CDR1 is SGHAT, CDR2 FQNNGV. V was clipped by 2 bases and J by 1 base; unmatched bases: 1. CDR3 size: 15 residues.

This clonotype counts as medium-sized. The chain couples TRBV20-1 to TRBJ1-6; perhaps TRBD1 as D (5 bases). V was clipped by 6 bases and J by 10 bases, with 19 bases between them. There are 14 residues in the CDR3. Looked up from germline, CDR1 is DFQATT and CDR2 is SNEGSKA (reference sequence). The CDR3 here is CSAMVGRDMSPLHF. In DNA form, the CDR3 reads TGCAGTGCCATGGTGGGCAGGGATATGTCACCCCTCCACTTT.

Only a few counts were recorded for this clonotype. A read error is possible here, since a much larger clone lies one base away. The rearrangement joins TRBV10-2 to TRBJ1-2; D call uncertain. The germline CDR1 and CDR2 sequences are WSHSY and SAAADI. This CDR3 is built from 13 residues. The CDR3 DNA reads TGCGCCAGCAGTGAGAGTATCCTCGGTGGCGACACCTTC. Its translation is CASSESILGGDTF.